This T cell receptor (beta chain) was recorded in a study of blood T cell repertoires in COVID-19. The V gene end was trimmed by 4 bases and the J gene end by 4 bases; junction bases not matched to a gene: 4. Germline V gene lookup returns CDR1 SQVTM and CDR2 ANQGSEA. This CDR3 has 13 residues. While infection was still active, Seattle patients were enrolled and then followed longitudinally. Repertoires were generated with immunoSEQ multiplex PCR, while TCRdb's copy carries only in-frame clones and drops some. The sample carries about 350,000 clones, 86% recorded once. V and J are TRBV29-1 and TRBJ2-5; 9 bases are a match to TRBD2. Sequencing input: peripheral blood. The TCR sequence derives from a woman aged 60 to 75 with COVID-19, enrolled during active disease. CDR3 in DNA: TGCAGCGTTGCTCAGACTAGCGGAGAGACCCAGTACTTC. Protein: CSVAQTSGETQYF.